This T cell receptor beta chain was found in a study of blood T cell repertoires in COVID-19 (dated by TCRdb to 2018 to 2020). Context from the whole study: The collaborator samples originated in the United States, Italy and Spain and spanned the acute and convalescent phases of COVID-19. The samples were drawn from the first 160 participants of the ongoing ImmuneRACE study and from 1,254 subjects provided by 6 global collaborators. Sample metadata almost always included a de-identified subject ID, COVID-19 status, age in years and sex. The dataset comprised deeply sampled blood TCRbeta repertoires from subjects exposed to, actively infected with, or recovered from COVID-19. The material from the prospective study consisted of cDNA or gDNA derived from T cells, B-cell-depleted T cells, or PBMCs. The repertoires were made available in a free public database intended to serve as a resource for research on the immune response to SARS-CoV-2. Where available, HLA class I and class II types were obtained from metadata supplied by the sample provider rather than from assay-based typing.

TCRbeta CDR3 regions were amplified from genomic DNA using the immunoSEQ Assay, a bias-controlled multiplex PCR. The original methods were these. Within the assay, amplification of reference gene primers was used to estimate how many nucleated cells each sample contained. To quantify the absolute abundance of each unique TCRbeta CDR3 rearrangement, sequence reads were collapsed and filtered. For each sample, productive Simpson clonality was calculated as the square root of Simpson's diversity index over productive rearrangements. Here the immuneACCESS table is served through TCRdb, limited to in-frame sequences with V and J called. Missing clones are a known gap in these copies; in checked studies unresolved V genes cover under half, and the rest lacks a known reason. That table supplies the V and J calls and clone size; D and trimming were determined from the DNA. The sample table records 140,000 to 150,000 clones; about 90% of these occur just once. Jointly, the top ten make up under 3% of the sample.

Each collaborating institution followed its own protocols to collect whole blood in K2EDTA tubes. For TCRbeta analysis, collaborators shipped samples as frozen whole blood, isolated PBMCs, or DNA extracted from either of those sample types. Overall study outcomes, separate from this receptor: The amount of clinical and demographic metadata varied by source and participant and was provided uncurated.

With regard to this clone: It lacks a known antigen. Base qualities were left out, and no much larger clone turns up one base away.

The receptor was isolated from a human donor in a cohort sampled during active COVID-19. Sequencing was carried out using peripheral blood.

Here the CDR3 is given as CASSPRQGANYGYTF. The base sequence is TGTGCCAGCAGTCCCCGACAGGGGGCGAACTATGGCTACACCTTC. In this chain, TRBV27 is recombined with TRBJ1-2, and 10 bases in between align with TRBD1. The CDR3 goes from the cysteine to the phenylalanine over 15 residues. The only DNA kept is the CDR3, 45 bases in frame from the first base. Reading the germline V gene (reference sequence) gives CDR1 MNHEY and CDR2 SMNVEV. V is pruned by 5 bases and J by 2 bases, leaving 5 bases of the junction without a gene match.